The clone carrying this T cell receptor (beta chain) appeared a single time. No antigen is known for it. Single viable CD3+CD4+CD8-CD45RO+ cells were sorted as the memory CD4+ T cells. Donors' CMV status reflects serum IgG against pp150, pp28, p38, p52. This specimen comes from a study of memory CD4+ T cells and cytomegalovirus serostatus. Across the whole study: Healthy Belgian adult donors included several CMV-positive and some 24 CMV-negative people. The study, taken as a whole, reports: Each of fewer than 80 CMV-associated TCRbeta sequences occurred in one to five individuals.

Assay used: immunoSEQ multiplex PCR; TCRdb lists only in-frame clones, some missing. This sample yields approximately 65,000 clones, of which approximately 77% are seen a single time; roughly 1% belongs to the top ten. CDR3 length equals 14 residues. V was clipped by 2 bases and J by 2 bases; unmatched bases: 2. The germline CDR1 and CDR2 sequences are SGHTA and FQGNSA. Source material: memory CD4+ T cells from blood. This clonotype was sampled from an adult in good health and CMV-seronegative. V is TRBV7-2 and J is TRBJ1-2, with TRBD1 identical over 7 bases. As DNA, the CDR3 is TGTGCCAGCAGCTTACCCAGGGGGAACTATGGCTACACCTTC. Its translation is CASSLPRGNYGYTF.